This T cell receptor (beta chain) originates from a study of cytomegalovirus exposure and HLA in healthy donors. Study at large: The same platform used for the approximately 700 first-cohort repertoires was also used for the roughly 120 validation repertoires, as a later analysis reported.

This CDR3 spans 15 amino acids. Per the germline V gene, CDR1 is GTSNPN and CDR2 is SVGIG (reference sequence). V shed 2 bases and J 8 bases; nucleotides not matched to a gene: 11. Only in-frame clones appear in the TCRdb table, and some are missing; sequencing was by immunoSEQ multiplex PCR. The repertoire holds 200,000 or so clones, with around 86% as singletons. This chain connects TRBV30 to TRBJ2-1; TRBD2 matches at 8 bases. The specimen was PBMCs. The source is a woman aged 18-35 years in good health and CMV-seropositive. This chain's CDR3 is CAWSSGLGGDDEQFF. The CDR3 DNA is TGTGCCTGGAGTTCGGGACTAGGAGGTGACGATGAGCAGTTCTTC.